These 16 T cell receptor beta chains were sequenced from one sample in a study of metastatic and nonmetastatic thyroid tumors. TCRdb re-clonotyped the PCR reads through MiXCR. The sample carries around 31,000 clones, just under 30% recorded once. Each patient went into thyroid surgery without having received any treatment. The sequencing sample was made of blood. The receptors shown here come from a female donor with papillary thyroid cancer or a benign thyroid nodule (not recorded which). Some clones in this sample may be carry-over from other donors' samples.

This chain links TRBV20-1 with TRBJ2-7; tentatively, D is TRBD2 (6 bases). Trimming stripped 7 bases from V and 10 bases from J, with 26 bases between. Germline CDR1 is DFQATT and CDR2 is SNEGSKA (reference sequence). This CDR3 is built from 14 residues. The DNA for the CDR3 is TGCAGTGATCCCGAAGCGGGCCTTTCTCGGGACCAGTACTTC. It encodes CSDPEAGLSRDQYF.

Written as DNA, the CDR3 is TGTGCCAGCAGCCCGGGACTAGCGGGGTGGGAGCAGTTCTTC. As protein: CASSPGLAGWEQFF. The chain combines TRBV7-9 with TRBJ2-1, with 13 bases aligning to TRBD2. V trimming: 5 bases; J trimming: 10 bases; junction bases outside the gene matches: 5. From germline, CDR1 is SEHNR and CDR2 FQNEAQ (reference sequence). This CDR3 region has 14 residues.

The chain uses TRBV11-2 and TRBJ2-1, with D possibly TRBD2 on 5 matching bases. CDR3 length: 15 residues. The germline V and J ends were trimmed by 1 base and 6 bases, with 13 bases remaining between them. From germline, CDR1 is SGHAT and CDR2 FQNNGV. The CDR3: CASSLVSPRANEQFF. CDR3 in DNA: TGTGCCAGCAGCTTAGTTTCCCCGAGGGCCAATGAGCAGTTCTTC. Using reference TRBV11-2 and TRBJ2-1 for the parts outside the CDR3, the full variable domain is EAGVAQSPRYKIIEKRQSVAFWCNPISGHATLYWYQQILGQGPKLLIQFQNNGVVDDSQLPKDRFSAERLKGVDSTLKIQPAKLEDSAVYLCASSLVSPRANEQFFGPGTRLTVL.

The CDR3 DNA reads TGTGCCAGCACGGGGGATCTCTCCTACGAGCAGTACTTC. Translating gives CASTGDLSYEQYF. This chain uses TRBV27 with TRBJ2-7, with D tentatively TRBD2 (6 bases). In germline, CDR1 is MNHEY, CDR2 SMNVEV (reference sequence). This CDR3 is built from 13 residues. Trimming took 7 bases from V and 0 from J, leaving 10 bases between them.

In its sample, this clone was seen many times. The rearrangement uses TRBV20-1 and TRBJ2-1; D perhaps matches TRBD2 (5 bases). Germline CDR1 and CDR2: DFQATT and SNEGSKA (reference sequence). The V gene lost 6 bases and the J gene lost 7 bases, with 22 bases spanning the gap. This CDR3 contains 15 residues. This chain's CDR3 is CSAVKRSVEANEQFF. CDR3 DNA: TGCAGTGCCGTTAAGCGGAGCGTAGAAGCTAATGAGCAGTTCTTC.

This chain connects TRBV6-1 to TRBJ2-1; 8 nucleotides line up with TRBD1. The CDR3 spans 15 residues. Germline assignment: CDR1 MNHNS and CDR2 SASEGT. V shed 6 bases and J 0 bases; nucleotides not matched to a gene: 4. The chain's CDR3 is CASSKTGASYNEQFF. The CDR3 DNA is TGTGCCAGCAGCAAGACAGGGGCCTCCTACAATGAGCAGTTCTTC.

This clone was recorded a few times. The chain is built from TRBV2 and TRBJ1-6; D perhaps matches TRBD1 (6 bases). V was trimmed by 6 bases and J by 8 bases, leaving 11 bases between them. The germline V gene encodes CDR1 SNHLY and CDR2 FYNNEI. The CDR3 consists of 13 residues. The CDR3 DNA reads TGTGCCAGCAGGGGGACAAGAGATTCACCCCTCCACTTT. Translation: CASRGTRDSPLHF.

V is TRBV20-1 and J is TRBJ1-5; no clear D gene. This CDR3 contains 13 residues. Per germline, CDR1 DFQATT and CDR2 SNEGSKA (reference sequence). The V end lost 3 bases, the J end lost 3 bases, and 9 bases lay between the germline ends. CDR3 residues: CSASHGFNQPQHF. The CDR3 nucleotides are TGCAGTGCTAGTCACGGGTTCAATCAGCCCCAGCATTTT.

The rearrangement links TRBV30 to TRBJ1-6, with D possibly being TRBD1 (5 bases). Germline CDR1 GTSNPN, CDR2 SVGIG (reference sequence). The CDR3 is 13 residues long. V shed 4 bases and J shed 4 bases, with 8 bases lying between them. CDR3 amino acids: CAWKEGYNSPLHF. CDR3 DNA sequence: TGTGCCTGGAAGGAGGGGTATAATTCACCCCTCCACTTT.

The rearrangement joins TRBV30 to TRBJ2-7, with D uncertain. V lost 2 bases, J lost 3 bases, and 11 bases lay in between. The CDR3 is made up of 13 amino acids. Germline CDR1 reads GTSNPN; CDR2 reads SVGIG (reference sequence). The CDR3: CAWSRQVNYEQYF. CDR3 DNA: TGTGCCTGGAGTCGTCAGGTGAACTACGAGCAGTACTTC.

V and J are TRBV4-1 and TRBJ1-4; 8 nucleotides agree with TRBD1. Germline CDR1 MGHRA, CDR2 YSYEKL. The J segment lost 8 bases and the V segment lost 6 bases, leaving 11 bases of the junction unmatched. The length of the CDR3 is 15 residues. The CDR3 protein is CASRVGQGVGEKLFF. In nucleotides, the CDR3 is TGCGCCAGCAGGGTCGGACAGGGCGTTGGGGAAAAACTGTTTTTT.

The chain has TRBV19 and TRBJ1-2, with a weak D call TRBD1 (5 bases). Germline CDR1 and CDR2: LNHDA and SQIVND (reference sequence). This CDR3 is built from 13 residues. V lost 7 bases to trimming and J lost 6 bases, with 15 bases between them. CDR3 loop: CASTAGYSNGYTF. The CDR3 region has the DNA TGTGCCAGTACCGCAGGGTATTCAAATGGCTACACCTTC.

This clone is categorized as medium-sized. The V and J genes are TRBV2 and TRBJ2-7; perhaps TRBD2 as D (6 bases). Germline V gives CDR1 SNHLY, CDR2 FYNNEI. V shed 6 bases and J shed 7 bases, with 13 bases lying between them. The CDR3 is 12 residues long. Here the CDR3 reads CASRGLRREQYF. DNA of the CDR3: TGTGCCAGCAGGGGACTGCGTAGGGAGCAGTACTTC. The variable domain in full, completed from reference TRBV2 and TRBJ2-7, reads EPEVTQTPSHQVTQMGQEVILRCVPISNHLYFYWYRQILGQKVEFLVSFYNNEISEKSEIFDDQFSVERPDGSNFTLKIRSTKLEDSAMYFCASRGLRREQYFGPGTRLTVT.

This clone was seen a few times. This may be a read error, as it is one base from a much larger clone. This sample includes further DNA sequences coding for the same CDR3. The CDR3: CASSQASGDTDTQYF. Written as DNA, the CDR3 is TGTGCCAGTAGCCAAGCAAGCGGAGACACAGATACGCAGTATTTT. The genes are TRBV4-2 and TRBJ2-3; maybe TRBD2 (5 bases). Germline loops: CDR1 LGHNA, CDR2 YNFKEQ. The length of the CDR3 is 15 residues.

V usage is TRBV11-2 and J usage is TRBJ2-3; 12 nucleotides line up with TRBD2. The V and J ends lost 3 bases and 4 bases, in that order; junction bases with no gene match: 5. The CDR3 spans 16 residues. The germline gives CDR1 SGHAT, CDR2 FQNNGV. The CDR3 loop is CASSLHSSGGADTQYF. The CDR3 nucleotides read TGTGCCAGCAGCTTGCACTCTAGCGGGGGGGCAGATACGCAGTATTTT. Combining the CDR3 with reference TRBV11-2 and TRBJ2-3 gives the whole variable domain EAGVAQSPRYKIIEKRQSVAFWCNPISGHATLYWYQQILGQGPKLLIQFQNNGVVDDSQLPKDRFSAERLKGVDSTLKIQPAKLEDSAVYLCASSLHSSGGADTQYFGPGTRLTVL.

The chain couples TRBV28 to TRBJ2-7; a weak D match, TRBD1 (5 bases). Trimming pared 3 bases from V and 3 bases from J, leaving 12 bases between. CDR1 and CDR2 from the germline V gene are MDHEN and SYDVKM. This CDR3 spans 14 amino acids. The CDR3 is CASSLQGVGYEQYF. CDR3 coding DNA: TGTGCCAGCAGTTTGCAGGGTGTCGGCTACGAGCAGTACTTC.